Below, 14 T cell receptor beta chains from the same sample are listed, as sequenced in a study of vaccination effects on CD4 cells after COVID-19. These receptors have no identified antigens. TCRdb's copy holds only in-frame clones and misses some; the assay was immunoSEQ multiplex PCR. The table shows tens of thousands of clones, with approximately 70% occurring only once. Investigators separated out CD4+ T cells once more than nine days of culture had passed. The sequences come from CD4+ T cells from PBMCs cultured without peptide, collected before COVID-19 vaccination. These receptor sequences come from a human donor who had a prior SARS-CoV-2 infection.

The J gene is TRBJ2-5, the V gene TRBV18; 9 bases are shared with TRBD1. The germline gives CDR1 KGHSH, CDR2 LQKENI. Trimming cost V 5 bases and J 4 bases; bases outside gene matches: 11. This CDR3 region has 16 residues. The CDR3 protein is CASSTGQGQGPETQYF. For the CDR3, the DNA is TGTGCCAGCTCAACCGGTCAGGGACAGGGCCCAGAGACCCAGTACTTC.

The chain employs TRBV4-3 and TRBJ2-3; 9 nucleotides match TRBD2. Germline CDR1 LGHNA, CDR2 YSLEER. V lost 1 base to trimming and J lost 3 bases; unmatched junction nucleotides: 5. The CDR3 runs 16 residues. CDR3 protein: CASSQVSGRRTDTQYF. In DNA, the CDR3 is TGCGCCAGCAGCCAAGTTAGCGGGAGAAGAACAGATACGCAGTATTTT.

This chain uses TRBV6-5 with TRBJ1-1, with 8 bases aligning to TRBD1. The CDR3 length is 15 residues. V shed 3 bases, J shed 4 bases, and the junction held 7 bases outside the gene matches. The V gene's germline CDR1 is MNHEY and CDR2 SVGAGI. Here the CDR3 reads CASSYQTGVGTEAFF. The CDR3 bases are TGTGCCAGCAGTTATCAGACAGGGGTCGGCACTGAAGCTTTCTTT.

The genes are TRBV23-1 and TRBJ2-3; D possibly corresponds to TRBD2 (5 bases). TRBV23-1 falls under the ORF class, with uncertain function. The CDR3 has 14 residues. Between the trimmed V and J ends, which lost 7 bases and 5 bases, there was a span of 16 bases. The CDR3 protein is CASNRTLAGDTQYF. CDR3 in DNA: TGCGCCAGCAACCGGACCCTAGCCGGAGATACGCAGTATTTT.

The gene calls are TRBV18 and TRBJ2-3; TRBD2 is a possible D gene (6 bases). The CDR3 extends over 15 amino acids. Trimming cost V 1 base and J 1 base, with 9 bases left between them. The germline gives CDR1 KGHSH, CDR2 LQKENI. CDR3 bases: TGTGCCAGCTCACCACGCGGGGCCCGCACAGATACGCAGTATTTT. The encoded protein is CASSPRGARTDTQYF.

The chain's CDR3 is CASSLGASGDITDTQYF. The CDR3 DNA reads as TGCGCCAGCAGCTTGGGGGCTAGCGGGGATATAACAGATACGCAGTATTTT. The rearrangement links TRBV5-1 to TRBJ2-3; 9 bases are a match to TRBD2. Germline V lookup: CDR1 SGHRS, CDR2 YFSETQ. This CDR3 spans 17 amino acids. Trimming removed 0 bases from V and 3 bases from J; junction bases left unmatched: 8.

This chain uses TRBV12-3 or TRBV12-4 with TRBJ2-7; D ambiguous. The CDR3 sequence is 10 residues long. V shed 6 bases and J shed 3 bases, with 3 bases lying between them. CDR3 bases: TGTGCCAGCAGGGGCTACGAGCAGTACTTC. Protein sequence: CASRGYEQYF.

This clone was detected only a few times. The chain recombines TRBV2 with TRBJ2-1; D possibly corresponds to TRBD1 (5 bases). Between the trimmed V and J ends, which lost 2 bases and 12 bases, there was a span of 17 bases. This CDR3 has 14 residues. The germline CDR1 and CDR2 sequences are SNHLY and FYNNEI. CDR3: CASSENIGRARQFF. The CDR3 DNA sequence: TGTGCCAGCAGTGAAAATATCGGCAGGGCACGGCAGTTCTTC.

The chain has TRBV7-9 and TRBJ2-1; TRBD2 agrees at 7 bases. Germline CDR1 is SEHNR and CDR2 is FQNEAQ (reference sequence). The CDR3 is 16 amino acids. V trimming: 5 bases; J trimming: 7 bases; junction bases outside the gene matches: 14. CDR3 in amino acids: CASSPRTSWVGNEQFF. The CDR3 nucleotides are TGTGCCAGCAGCCCGCGGACTAGTTGGGTAGGAAATGAGCAGTTCTTC.

This clone is large in the sample. The sample holds other DNA sequences that translate to the same CDR3. This sequence joins TRBV7-2 and TRBJ2-5; D gene ambiguous. The CDR3 sequence is 13 residues long. CDR1 and CDR2 from the germline V gene are SGHTA and FQGNSA. V was clipped by 2 bases and J by 5 bases, with 9 bases between them. CDR3 DNA sequence: TGTGCCAGCAGCTTATCCCTGGGGGAGACCCAGTACTTC. Amino acids: CASSLSLGETQYF.

The V gene is TRBV2, the J gene TRBJ2-5; 10 nucleotides match TRBD1. Germline V gene lookup returns CDR1 SNHLY and CDR2 FYNNEI. V lost 5 bases to trimming and J lost 4 bases; unmatched junction nucleotides: 4. The CDR3 runs to 14 residues. The DNA of the CDR3 is TGTGCCAGCAGTCACCGGGACAGGGGAGAGACCCAGTACTTC. Amino acid sequence: CASSHRDRGETQYF.

This clone was observed a single time. The CDR3 DNA sequence: TGTGCCAGCAGTGTTCTTCAGTCCTACGAGCAGTACTTC. It translates to CASSVLQSYEQYF. The chain recombines TRBV2 with TRBJ2-7; D not certain. CDR1 is SNHLY, CDR2 FYNNEI, per germline. The CDR3 is made up of 13 amino acids. V lost 4 bases and J 1 base, leaving 8 bases between the germline ends.

V usage is TRBV11-3 and J usage is TRBJ1-1; D uncertain. Trimming removed 4 bases from V and 0 bases from J, with 6 bases in between. The CDR3 is made up of 13 amino acids. CDR1 is SGHNT, CDR2 YENEEA, per germline. The DNA of the CDR3 is TGTGCCAGCAGCTCCTCAGTGAACACTGAAGCTTTCTTT. Protein sequence: CASSSSVNTEAFF.

V usage is TRBV9 and J usage is TRBJ2-5, with 13 bases aligning to TRBD2. Trimming at V came to 3 bases and at J to 5 bases, leaving 10 bases not matched to a gene. Germline CDR1 is SGDLS and CDR2 is YYNGEE. The CDR3 is made up of 17 amino acids. CDR3 nucleotides: TGTGCCAGCAGCGAACTAGCGGGAGGGCTTAGACGGGAGACCCAGTACTTC. Encoded protein: CASSELAGGLRRETQYF.